These T cell receptor beta chains were read from a single sample in a study of OX40 agonist ivuxolimab in advanced cancers. Sequencing used immunoSEQ multiplex PCR; TCRdb keeps in-frame clones, though not all of them. The repertoire includes approximately 37,000 clones, roughly 83% of them detected once, and approximately 22% sits in the top ten. This sample comprised CD4+ or CD8+ T cells sorted from blood, obtained in a trial of the OX40 agonist ivuxolimab. The receptor set was obtained from an adult with an advanced solid tumor such as melanoma, head and neck, liver or kidney cancer. Both conserved end residues are part of each CDR3. Each record gives: D gene, clone size, J gene, V gene, CDR3 protein, CDR3 DNA. The D gene is left open where the match is weak. Clone size is not always given. Where it is, it says once, few, many or a class for expanded clones.

D gene: TRBD1; clone size: .; J gene: TRBJ2-2; V gene: TRBV28; CDR3 protein: CASSWGVDRGVLEFTGELFF; CDR3 DNA: TGTGCCAGCAGTTGGGGGGTGGACAGGGGTGTTTTGGAGTTCACCGGGGAGCTGTTTTTT
D gene: .; clone size: many; J gene: TRBJ2-1; V gene: TRBV10-3; CDR3 protein: CAISAQGTNNEQFF; CDR3 DNA: TGTGCCATCAGTGCTCAGGGGACAAACAATGAGCAGTTCTTC
D gene: TRBD2; clone size: .; J gene: TRBJ2-3; V gene: TRBV9; CDR3 protein: CASSASGSTDTQYF; CDR3 DNA: TGTGCCAGCAGCGCTAGCGGGAGCACAGATACGCAGTATTTT
D gene: TRBD2; clone size: .; J gene: TRBJ2-7; V gene: TRBV11-3; CDR3 protein: CASSLTASGAYEQYF; CDR3 DNA: TGTGCCAGCAGCTTAACTGCTAGCGGGGCATACGAGCAGTACTTC
D gene: TRBD2; clone size: .; J gene: TRBJ2-1; V gene: TRBV27; CDR3 protein: CASRWGLAGGGNEQFF; CDR3 DNA: TGTGCCAGCAGGTGGGGACTAGCGGGAGGGGGCAATGAGCAGTTCTTC
D gene: TRBD2; clone size: .; J gene: TRBJ2-2; V gene: TRBV4-3; CDR3 protein: CASSQDFPSGGASNTGELFF; CDR3 DNA: TGCGCCAGCAGCCAAGATTTCCCTAGCGGGGGAGCATCGAACACCGGGGAGCTGTTTTTT
D gene: .; clone size: .; J gene: TRBJ1-5; V gene: TRBV5-6; CDR3 protein: CASSLGTNYQPQHF; CDR3 DNA: TGTGCCAGCAGCTTGGGGACCAATTATCAGCCCCAGCATTTT
D gene: TRBD2; clone size: .; J gene: TRBJ2-2; V gene: TRBV2; CDR3 protein: CASESTGTGGAGELFF; CDR3 DNA: TGTGCCAGCGAGTCCACCGGGACTGGGGGGGCCGGGGAGCTGTTTTTT
D gene: TRBD2; clone size: few; J gene: TRBJ2-1; V gene: TRBV27; CDR3 protein: CASSLLWTSGRRNEQFF; CDR3 DNA: TGTGCCAGCAGTTTGTTATGGACTAGCGGGAGAAGGAATGAGCAGTTCTTC
D gene: TRBD1; clone size: .; J gene: TRBJ2-3; V gene: TRBV27; CDR3 protein: CASSLAGTGATDTQYF; CDR3 DNA: TGTGCCAGCAGTTTGGCCGGGACAGGGGCCACAGATACGCAGTATTTT
D gene: TRBD2; clone size: once; J gene: TRBJ2-5; V gene: TRBV2; CDR3 protein: CASSEGFSGSSETQYF; CDR3 DNA: TGTGCCAGCAGTGAGGGTTTTAGCGGGAGTTCAGAGACCCAGTACTTC
D gene: TRBD1; clone size: once; J gene: TRBJ2-3; V gene: TRBV27; CDR3 protein: CASSLYRGPVNTQYF; CDR3 DNA: TGTGCCAGCAGTTTGTACAGGGGGCCGGTAAATACGCAGTATTTT
D gene: .; clone size: .; J gene: TRBJ1-1; V gene: TRBV7-9; CDR3 protein: CAGKKQGRNTEAFF; CDR3 DNA: TGTGCCGGAAAGAAACAGGGAAGGAACACTGAAGCTTTCTTT
D gene: .; clone size: once; J gene: TRBJ1-6; V gene: TRBV30; CDR3 protein: CASRGQDHSPLHF; CDR3 DNA: TGTGCCAGTCGAGGGCAGGACCATTCACCCCTCCACTTT
D gene: .; clone size: few; J gene: TRBJ1-2; V gene: TRBV5-1; CDR3 protein: CASSLEADGYTF; CDR3 DNA: TGCGCCAGCAGCTTGGAGGCAGATGGCTACACCTTC
D gene: TRBD2; clone size: once; J gene: TRBJ2-7; V gene: TRBV7-8; CDR3 protein: CASSSGSGAYEQYF; CDR3 DNA: TGTGCCAGCTCTAGCGGGAGTGGGGCCTATGAGCAGTACTTC
D gene: .; clone size: .; J gene: TRBJ1-5; V gene: TRBV9; CDR3 protein: CASSVGNNQPQHF; CDR3 DNA: TGTGCCAGCAGCGTGGGCAATAATCAGCCCCAGCATTTT
D gene: TRBD1; clone size: .; J gene: TRBJ2-7; V gene: TRBV10-1; CDR3 protein: CASSMGQDYEQYF; CDR3 DNA: TGCGCCAGCAGTATGGGACAGGACTACGAGCAGTACTTC
D gene: .; clone size: .; J gene: TRBJ2-1; V gene: TRBV27; CDR3 protein: CASRIYGEQFF; CDR3 DNA: TGTGCCAGCAGGATATACGGTGAGCAGTTCTTC
D gene: .; clone size: .; J gene: TRBJ1-1; V gene: TRBV30; CDR3 protein: CAWSVAGNTEAFF; CDR3 DNA: TGTGCCTGGAGTGTAGCAGGAAACACTGAAGCTTTCTTT
D gene: .; clone size: .; J gene: TRBJ2-7; V gene: TRBV9; CDR3 protein: CASSVGAGNYEQYF; CDR3 DNA: TGTGCCAGCAGCGTAGGGGCAGGCAACTACGAGCAGTACTTC
D gene: .; clone size: .; J gene: TRBJ2-2; V gene: TRBV14; CDR3 protein: CASRTSAGTFNTGELFF; CDR3 DNA: TGTGCCAGTCGTACATCAGCTGGGACATTCAACACCGGGGAGCTGTTTTTT
D gene: .; clone size: .; J gene: TRBJ2-7; V gene: TRBV6-1; CDR3 protein: CASSDYPNSYEQYF; CDR3 DNA: TGTGCCAGCAGTGATTATCCGAACTCCTACGAGCAGTACTTC
D gene: TRBD2; clone size: .; J gene: TRBJ2-1; V gene: TRBV6-1; CDR3 protein: CASSAPGLAGFYNEQFF; CDR3 DNA: TGTGCCAGCAGTGCACCCGGACTAGCGGGTTTTTACAATGAGCAGTTCTTC
D gene: .; clone size: once; J gene: TRBJ2-3; V gene: TRBV5-8; CDR3 protein: CASSPGGQPFTDTQYF; CDR3 DNA: TGTGCCAGCAGCCCAGGGGGGCAGCCCTTCACAGATACGCAGTATTTT
D gene: .; clone size: .; J gene: TRBJ2-1; V gene: TRBV27; CDR3 protein: CASSSPTPEFYNEQFF; CDR3 DNA: TGTGCCAGCAGTTCCCCGACACCTGAATTTTACAATGAGCAGTTCTTC
D gene: .; clone size: .; J gene: TRBJ2-2; V gene: TRBV6-4; CDR3 protein: CASSVGSGELFF; CDR3 DNA: TGTGCCAGCAGTGTAGGCTCCGGGGAGCTGTTTTTT
D gene: .; clone size: few; J gene: TRBJ2-3; V gene: TRBV29-1; CDR3 protein: CSVGGFSPSTDTQYF; CDR3 DNA: TGCAGCGTTGGGGGTTTCTCTCCAAGCACAGATACGCAGTATTTT
D gene: .; clone size: .; J gene: TRBJ2-2; V gene: TRBV16; CDR3 protein: CASSPQTGELFF; CDR3 DNA: TGTGCCAGCAGCCCACAGACCGGGGAGCTGTTTTTT
D gene: TRBD2; clone size: .; J gene: TRBJ2-1; V gene: TRBV11-2; CDR3 protein: CASSLGVAGVKSNEQFF; CDR3 DNA: TGTGCCAGCAGCTTAGGGGTAGCGGGAGTTAAATCCAATGAGCAGTTCTTC
D gene: .; clone size: once; J gene: TRBJ2-2; V gene: TRBV19; CDR3 protein: CASTSTGELFF; CDR3 DNA: TGTGCCAGTACCAGCACCGGGGAGCTGTTTTTT
D gene: .; clone size: few; J gene: TRBJ2-1; V gene: TRBV29-1; CDR3 protein: CSAGGQAVPSRYNEQFF; CDR3 DNA: TGCAGCGCGGGAGGACAGGCTGTGCCTAGCAGGTACAATGAGCAGTTCTTC
D gene: TRBD1; clone size: .; J gene: TRBJ1-1; V gene: TRBV7-6; CDR3 protein: CASSLGQVNTEAFF; CDR3 DNA: TGTGCCAGCAGCTTGGGACAGGTTAACACTGAAGCTTTCTTT
D gene: TRBD1; clone size: .; J gene: TRBJ2-7; V gene: TRBV6-6; CDR3 protein: CASTPGQGGYEQYF; CDR3 DNA: TGTGCCAGCACCCCAGGACAGGGGGGCTACGAGCAGTACTTC
D gene: TRBD1; clone size: .; J gene: TRBJ2-7; V gene: TRBV4-1; CDR3 protein: CASSPGQGAYEQYF; CDR3 DNA: TGCGCCAGCAGCCCTGGACAGGGGGCCTACGAGCAGTACTTC
D gene: .; clone size: .; J gene: TRBJ2-6; V gene: TRBV5-1; CDR3 protein: CASSLWAGGGSGANVLTF; CDR3 DNA: TGCGCCAGCAGCTTGTGGGCAGGTGGGGGCTCTGGGGCCAACGTCCTGACTTTC
D gene: .; clone size: .; J gene: TRBJ2-1; V gene: TRBV7-2; CDR3 protein: CASSLGTYSPYNEQFF; CDR3 DNA: TGTGCCAGCAGCTTAGGTACCTACTCCCCCTACAATGAGCAGTTCTTC
D gene: .; clone size: .; J gene: TRBJ2-2; V gene: TRBV6-1; CDR3 protein: CASSRNGDTGELFF; CDR3 DNA: TGTGCCAGCAGTAGGAACGGAGACACCGGGGAGCTGTTTTTT
D gene: TRBD2; clone size: .; J gene: TRBJ2-7; V gene: TRBV27; CDR3 protein: CASSPSPPLAPRSYEQYF; CDR3 DNA: TGTGCCAGCAGTCCCTCACCCCCACTAGCGCCCAGATCCTACGAGCAGTACTTC
D gene: TRBD2; clone size: .; J gene: TRBJ2-1; V gene: TRBV9; CDR3 protein: CASSVVEAGGLFDEQFF; CDR3 DNA: TGTGCCAGCAGCGTAGTCGAAGCGGGGGGGCTTTTCGATGAGCAGTTCTTC
D gene: .; clone size: .; J gene: TRBJ2-2; V gene: TRBV5-6; CDR3 protein: CASSGTNTGELFF; CDR3 DNA: TGTGCCAGCAGCGGTACTAACACCGGGGAGCTGTTTTTT
D gene: .; clone size: .; J gene: TRBJ2-1; V gene: TRBV5-4; CDR3 protein: CASSQEPRGDPYNEQFF; CDR3 DNA: TGTGCCAGCAGCCAAGAGCCTCGGGGTGACCCCTACAATGAGCAGTTCTTC
D gene: TRBD1; clone size: once; J gene: TRBJ1-1; V gene: TRBV9; CDR3 protein: CASSPKGAGAFF; CDR3 DNA: TGTGCCAGCAGCCCCAAGGGGGCGGGGGCTTTCTTT
D gene: .; clone size: .; J gene: TRBJ1-2; V gene: TRBV27; CDR3 protein: CASSFTGPYGYTF; CDR3 DNA: TGTGCCAGCAGTTTTACAGGGCCCTATGGCTACACCTTC
D gene: .; clone size: .; J gene: TRBJ2-7; V gene: TRBV4-1; CDR3 protein: CASSQVPGGTVSYEQYF; CDR3 DNA: TGCGCCAGCAGCCAAGTCCCGGGAGGGACAGTCTCCTACGAGCAGTACTTC
D gene: .; clone size: .; J gene: TRBJ2-7; V gene: TRBV4-3; CDR3 protein: CASSQDTDRRYEQYF; CDR3 DNA: TGCGCCAGCAGCCAAGATACAGACAGAAGGTACGAGCAGTACTTC
D gene: TRBD2; clone size: .; J gene: TRBJ2-1; V gene: TRBV19; CDR3 protein: CASTIAGAAYNEQFF; CDR3 DNA: TGTGCCAGTACCATAGCGGGAGCTGCTTACAATGAGCAGTTCTTC
D gene: .; clone size: .; J gene: TRBJ1-5; V gene: TRBV5-6; CDR3 protein: CASSLGGISNQPQHF; CDR3 DNA: TGTGCCAGCAGCTTGGGGGGGATTAGCAATCAGCCCCAGCATTTT
D gene: TRBD2; clone size: .; J gene: TRBJ2-7; V gene: TRBV4-1; CDR3 protein: CASSQSLAGAIEQYF; CDR3 DNA: TGCGCCAGCAGCCAATCGCTAGCGGGAGCAATCGAGCAGTACTTC
D gene: TRBD2; clone size: .; J gene: TRBJ2-1; V gene: TRBV27; CDR3 protein: CASSFAIAGFGEQFF; CDR3 DNA: TGTGCCAGCAGTTTCGCGATAGCGGGGTTTGGTGAGCAGTTCTTC
D gene: .; clone size: .; J gene: TRBJ1-2; V gene: TRBV5-8; CDR3 protein: CASSTAGGNYGYTF; CDR3 DNA: TGTGCCAGCAGCACCGCCGGGGGTAACTATGGCTACACCTTC
D gene: TRBD2; clone size: .; J gene: TRBJ2-7; V gene: TRBV5-1; CDR3 protein: CASSLTGGVNEQYF; CDR3 DNA: TGCGCCAGCAGCCTAACCGGGGGGGTCAACGAGCAGTACTTC
D gene: .; clone size: .; J gene: TRBJ1-2; V gene: TRBV19; CDR3 protein: CASSIRLTVDGYTF; CDR3 DNA: TGTGCCAGTAGTATCCGATTGACGGTGGATGGCTACACCTTC
D gene: .; clone size: .; J gene: TRBJ2-7; V gene: TRBV15; CDR3 protein: CATSVRTSSYEQYF; CDR3 DNA: TGTGCCACCAGCGTTAGGACCAGCTCCTACGAGCAGTACTTC
D gene: TRBD1; clone size: once; J gene: TRBJ2-2; V gene: TRBV7-7; CDR3 protein: CASSLTGGSNGELFF; CDR3 DNA: TGTGCCAGCAGCTTAACAGGGGGCTCGAACGGGGAGCTGTTTTTT
D gene: .; clone size: .; J gene: TRBJ2-7; V gene: TRBV6-5; CDR3 protein: CASSYSSGVGQYF; CDR3 DNA: TGTGCCAGCAGTTACTCCTCCGGTGTTGGGCAGTACTTC
D gene: .; clone size: .; J gene: TRBJ2-2; V gene: TRBV6-4; CDR3 protein: CASSDSSQGSPGELFF; CDR3 DNA: TGTGCCAGCAGTGACTCGAGCCAGGGGAGCCCCGGGGAGCTGTTTTTT
D gene: .; clone size: few; J gene: TRBJ2-1; V gene: TRBV27; CDR3 protein: CASSLSPPFGGLYNEQFF; CDR3 DNA: TGTGCCAGCAGCCTAAGCCCCCCCTTCGGCGGACTATACAATGAGCAGTTCTTC
D gene: .; clone size: .; J gene: TRBJ2-7; V gene: TRBV7-9; CDR3 protein: CASSPTSGDQNYEQYF; CDR3 DNA: TGTGCCAGCAGCCCAACCTCCGGGGACCAAAACTACGAGCAGTACTTC
D gene: .; clone size: .; J gene: TRBJ1-2; V gene: TRBV13; CDR3 protein: CASSSLPRVEGYTF; CDR3 DNA: TGTGCCAGCAGCTCATTGCCCCGAGTCGAGGGCTACACCTTC